A single sample gave rise to the 14 T cell receptor beta chains below, sequenced in a study of CD8 T cells in Susac syndrome. The authors reverse transcribed roughly 0.5 to 1 ug RNA with random hexamers. TCRdb reanalysed the immunoSEQ multiplex PCR reads using MiXCR and keeps one entry per CDR3 protein. The top ten clones hold around 0.15% of a sample with under 200,000 distinct CDR3 sequences, approximately 96% of them seen once. Sequenced input: CD8+ T cells from PBMCs. Receptors were obtained from a human donor with multiple sclerosis.

The chain combines TRBV27 with TRBJ2-7, with D possibly being TRBD2 (6 bases). There are 14 residues in the CDR3. The germline gives CDR1 MNHEY, CDR2 SMNVEV (reference sequence). V lost 2 bases to trimming and J lost 2 bases, with 10 bases between them. The CDR3 DNA sequence: TGTGCCAGCAGTTTAGGCGGGACGACCTACGAGCAGTACTTC. It codes for CASSLGGTTYEQYF.

V and J are TRBV7-2 and TRBJ2-5; D gene ambiguous. V lost 5 bases, J lost 7 bases, and 14 bases lay in between. Germline V lookup: CDR1 SGHTA, CDR2 FQGNSA. This CDR3 spans 13 amino acids. The CDR3 sequence is CASSQTLIGTQYF. As DNA, the CDR3 is TGTGCCAGCAGCCAGACACTTATCGGGACCCAGTACTTC.

J is TRBJ2-3 and V is TRBV29-1, with D unclear. This CDR3 has 12 residues. Germline V gives CDR1 SQVTM, CDR2 ANQGSEA. V lost 3 bases and J 4 bases, leaving 8 bases between the germline ends. The CDR3 DNA follows: TGCAGCGTTGAGGGCAGACCAGATACGCAGTATTTT. This gives the protein CSVEGRPDTQYF.

This chain uses TRBV9 with TRBJ1-2; 7 nucleotides line up with TRBD1. The CDR3 is 15 amino acids. Germline values: CDR1 SGDLS, CDR2 YYNGEE. The junction had 11 bases not matched to a gene; V was cut back by 3 bases and J by 6 bases. The CDR3 sequence: CASSGSTGFAHGYTF. The CDR3 DNA follows: TGTGCCAGCAGCGGATCGACAGGGTTCGCCCATGGCTACACCTTC.

This chain uses TRBV27 with TRBJ1-2, with 7 bases identical to TRBD1. With 8 bases clipped from V and 8 bases from J, the junction kept 5 bases outside the gene matches. CDR3 length: 11 residues. Germline CDR1 and CDR2: MNHEY and SMNVEV (reference sequence). Written as DNA, the CDR3 is TGTGCCAGCTTCGACAGGGCGGGCTACACCTTC. This sequence encodes CASFDRAGYTF.

This sequence joins TRBV12-5 and TRBJ2-1; no reliable D call. From germline, CDR1 is LGHNT and CDR2 FRNRAP. CDR3 size: 13 residues. V was pared by 0 bases and J by 4 bases, with 4 bases between. The CDR3 DNA follows: TGTGCTAGTGGTTTGGTAGGGTACAATGAGCAGTTCTTC. It is translated as CASGLVGYNEQFF.

The V call is TRBV9, the J call TRBJ2-7; maybe TRBD1 (6 bases). Trimming shortened V by 0 bases and J by 8 bases, and 6 bases separated the two germline ends. CDR1 SGDLS and CDR2 YYNGEE come from the germline V gene. The CDR3 extends over 11 amino acids. This CDR3 reads CASSVGDKQYF. The CDR3 DNA follows: TGTGCCAGCAGCGTAGGGGACAAGCAGTACTTC.

The gene calls are TRBV9 and TRBJ2-7; D is ambiguous. V lost 4 bases and J lost 7, with 15 bases in between. CDR1 is SGDLS, CDR2 YYNGEE, per germline. This CDR3 region has 13 residues. The CDR3 sequence is CASSLLGLGEQYF. In nucleotides, the CDR3 is TGTGCCAGCAGCTTGTTGGGCCTAGGTGAGCAGTACTTC.

CDR3 coding DNA: TGCAGTGCTAGAGACATCAGGGGGCCTAGCTACGAGCAGTACTTC. This sequence encodes CSARDIRGPSYEQYF. V is TRBV20-1 and J is TRBJ2-7; 8 positions agree with TRBD1. The trim removed 0 bases at V and 3 bases at J, leaving 7 bases unmatched. The CDR3 is made up of 15 amino acids. Germline-derived CDR1 and CDR2 are DFQATT and SNEGSKA (reference sequence).

The gene calls are TRBV5-1 and TRBJ2-1; 9 bases are a match to TRBD1. Germline assignment: CDR1 SGHRS and CDR2 YFSETQ. The CDR3 is 16 amino acids. V gave up 0 bases and J gave up 2 bases; unmatched junction bases: 3. In DNA form, the CDR3 reads TGCGCCAGCAGCTTGGAATGGACAGGGGCCTACAATGAGCAGTTCTTC. Amino acids: CASSLEWTGAYNEQFF.

The chain is built from TRBV29-1 and TRBJ2-7; 11 bases fit TRBD2. V shed 6 bases, J shed 5 bases, and the junction held 3 bases outside the gene matches. The length of the CDR3 is 12 residues. Germline CDR1 SQVTM, CDR2 ANQGSEA. The CDR3 DNA sequence: TGCAGCGTACTAGCGGGAGTCCACGAGCAGTACTTC. Encoded protein: CSVLAGVHEQYF.

This clonotype appeared once. CDR3 in DNA: TGTGCCAGCAGCTTCGTAGCGGGACTGGGGACCGGGGAGCTGTTTTTT. The encoded protein is CASSFVAGLGTGELFF. The gene calls are TRBV7-9 and TRBJ2-2, with 8 bases identical to TRBD2. The germline gives CDR1 SEHNR, CDR2 FQNEAQ (reference sequence). This CDR3 has 16 amino acids. J gave up 5 bases and V 3 bases, and 8 bases lay outside the gene matches.

This clonotype was observed once. This chain uses TRBV5-1 with TRBJ2-1; a weak D match, TRBD2 (5 bases). The CDR3 totals 15 residues. The V gene's germline CDR1 is SGHRS and CDR2 YFSETQ. V lost 3 bases to trimming and J lost 0 bases, with 10 bases between them. CDR3 sequence reads: CASSWTPSSYNEQFF. The CDR3 bases are TGCGCCAGCAGCTGGACTCCGAGCTCCTACAATGAGCAGTTCTTC.

As DNA, the CDR3 is TGTGCCAGCAGTGAGGAGGACACGGATTACCAGCCCCAGCATTTT. Protein sequence: CASSEEDTDYQPQHF. This sequence joins TRBV2 and TRBJ1-5, with D possibly being TRBD1 (5 bases). The CDR3 loop spans 15 amino acids. Germline lookup yields CDR1 SNHLY and CDR2 FYNNEI. Trimming stripped 3 bases from V and 7 bases from J, with 16 bases between.